Below are 31 T cell receptor beta chains sequenced from a single sample in a study of T cells in tuberculosis. The protocol was immunoSEQ multiplex PCR, while the TCRdb copy is restricted to in-frame clones and leaves out a portion. The data show 54,000 or so clones, approximately 81% seen once. Thawed, overnight-rested PBMC were stained with GMM-loaded CD1B tetramer, viability dye and anti-CD3, then sorted. The lipid loaded on the CD1B tetramers was C32 glucose monomycolate from Rhodococcus equi. Sequenced: CD1b-GMM tetramer-negative cells sorted from PBMCs. The receptors shown here come from an adult woman with latent tuberculosis.

This clone was found a few times. This chain uses TRBV19 with TRBJ2-4, with D tentatively TRBD2 (6 bases). V was cut by 3 bases and J by 0 bases, with 15 bases left in between. In germline, CDR1 is LNHDA, CDR2 SQIVND (reference sequence). The length of the CDR3 is 17 residues. The chain's CDR3 is CASSMNNPGVAKNIQYF. The CDR3, as DNA: TGTGCCAGTAGTATGAATAACCCGGGAGTAGCCAAAAACATTCAGTACTTC.

The chain has TRBV6-5 and TRBJ1-3; D might be TRBD1 (5 bases). V was trimmed by 7 bases and J by 2 bases, leaving 9 bases between them. Per the germline V gene, CDR1 is MNHEY and CDR2 is SVGAGI. The length of the CDR3 is 13 residues. CDR3 loop: CASMAGAGNTIYF. CDR3 bases: TGTGCCAGCATGGCGGGGGCTGGAAACACCATATATTTT.

In this sample, this clone turned up a few times. This chain uses TRBV2 with TRBJ1-5, with unresolved D. Per the germline V gene, CDR1 is SNHLY and CDR2 is FYNNEI. Trimming cost V 6 bases and J 0 bases, with 12 bases left between them. The CDR3 runs to 15 residues. Here the CDR3 reads CASRLQSHSNQPQHF. Here the CDR3 DNA reads TGTGCCAGCAGGCTACAGTCACATAGCAATCAGCCCCAGCATTTT.

This clone was detected once. The chain has TRBV7-9 and TRBJ1-5; D gene ambiguous. This CDR3 region has 16 residues. Germline V gene data show CDR1 as SEHNR and CDR2 as FQNEAQ (reference sequence). V was pared by 3 bases and J by 1 base, with 13 bases between. CDR3 coding DNA: TGTGCCAGCAGCTTTGACCGGGGTAGCAGCAATCAGCCCCAGCATTTT. This encodes CASSFDRGSSNQPQHF.

This chain uses TRBV4-3 with TRBJ1-2, with D perhaps matching TRBD1 (6 bases). Trimming removed 1 base at V and 4 bases at J, with 16 bases between. The germline CDR1 and CDR2 sequences are LGHNA and YSLEER. The CDR3 is made up of 16 amino acids. CDR3 bases: TGCGCCAGCAGCCAAGCGGGGGGGGCAAGGGGCTATGGCTACACCTTC. Its translation: CASSQAGGARGYGYTF.

The chain employs TRBV6-1 and TRBJ2-5; D may be TRBD2 (6 bases). This CDR3 is built from 12 residues. Germline V lookup: CDR1 MNHNS, CDR2 SASEGT. V was clipped by 2 bases and J by 9 bases, with 10 bases between them. The CDR3 bases are TGTGCCAGCAGTGAATACGGAGGGTCCCAGTACTTC. This codes for CASSEYGGSQYF.

A single count supports this clone. The gene calls are TRBV2 and TRBJ2-7, with D possibly TRBD2 on 6 matching bases. Deletions cut 3 bases from V and 4 bases from J, with 13 bases between. This CDR3 has 14 amino acids. Germline assignment: CDR1 SNHLY and CDR2 FYNNEI. This chain's CDR3 is CASSEQGAGYEQYF. The CDR3 nucleotides read TGTGCCAGCAGTGAGCAAGGGGCGGGGTACGAGCAGTACTTC. Full variable domain (missing parts from reference TRBV2 and TRBJ2-7): EPEVTQTPSHQVTQMGQEVILRCVPISNHLYFYWYRQILGQKVEFLVSFYNNEISEKSEIFDDQFSVERPDGSNFTLKIRSTKLEDSAMYFCASSEQGAGYEQYFGPGTRLTVT.

CDR3 sequence reads: CASSLLPGLSANEQFF. The CDR3 DNA is TGTGCCAGCAGCTTACTTCCGGGACTCTCCGCCAATGAGCAGTTCTTC. This chain connects TRBV7-9 to TRBJ2-1; TRBD2 might be the D (6 bases). V shed 2 bases and J shed 6 bases, with 17 bases lying between them. Germline lookup yields CDR1 SEHNR and CDR2 FQNEAQ (reference sequence). The CDR3 has 16 amino acids.

This clone has a handful of counts. V and J are TRBV30 and TRBJ2-7; D gene unclear. Trimming shortened V by 5 bases and J by 5 bases, and 19 bases separated the two germline ends. The germline gives CDR1 GTSNPN, CDR2 SVGIG (reference sequence). The CDR3 extends over 14 amino acids. CDR3 sequence (DNA): TGTGCCTGGTCTAACCGAGGTCGCAGCAACGAGCAGTACTTC. Translating it yields CAWSNRGRSNEQYF.

This clone showed up just once. This chain connects TRBV9 to TRBJ2-2, with TRBD1 as a possible D gene (6 bases). V lost 2 bases and J 1 base, leaving 12 bases between the germline ends. There are 16 residues in the CDR3. Germline V gives CDR1 SGDLS, CDR2 YYNGEE. Here the CDR3 reads CASSVGARGNTGELFF. CDR3 bases: TGTGCCAGCAGCGTTGGGGCCAGGGGGAACACCGGGGAGCTGTTTTTT.

There are a few counts of this clone. The chain combines TRBV4-2 with TRBJ2-2, with TRBD2 matching over 9 bases. The length of the CDR3 is 16 residues. CDR1 LGHNA and CDR2 YNFKEQ come from the germline V gene. J gave up 6 bases and V 3 bases, and 8 bases lay outside the gene matches. This CDR3 is CASSHHLAGVAGELFF. The CDR3 DNA reads TGTGCCAGCAGCCATCACTTAGCGGGGGTAGCCGGGGAGCTGTTTTTT.

This chain uses TRBV4-2 with TRBJ2-7; tentatively, D is TRBD1 (5 bases). The ends were cut back, 1 base at V and 3 bases at J, with 10 bases in the middle. The CDR3 totals 14 residues. CDR1 and CDR2 (germline): LGHNA, YNFKEQ. CDR3 DNA: TGTGCCAGCAGCCAAGGTGGGCAGGGCTACGAGCAGTACTTC. Translation gives CASSQGGQGYEQYF.

This clone has just a few counts. The chain carries TRBV7-3 and TRBJ2-1; tentatively, D is TRBD2 (7 bases). Trimming cost V 5 bases and J 4 bases, with 15 bases left between them. The CDR3 extends over 15 amino acids. CDR1 and CDR2 (germline): SGHTA, FQGTGA. CDR3 in DNA: TGTGCCAGCAGCCCGAGGGGGGGGCCTTACAATGAGCAGTTCTTC. Translating it yields CASSPRGGPYNEQFF.

The J gene is TRBJ2-2, the V gene TRBV2; 8 positions match TRBD1. The CDR3 consists of 16 residues. Trimming cost V 1 base and J 1 base; bases outside gene matches: 2. CDR1 SNHLY and CDR2 FYNNEI come from the germline V gene. The CDR3 loop reads CASSEEGTGNTGELFF. CDR3 nucleotide sequence: TGTGCCAGCAGTGAAGAAGGGACAGGGAACACCGGGGAGCTGTTTTTT.

The genes are TRBV11-3 and TRBJ2-1; 7 nucleotides align to TRBD1. The CDR3 covers 15 residues. Germline assignment: CDR1 SGHNT and CDR2 YENEEA. J was trimmed by 2 bases and V by 5 bases; bases with no gene match: 6. The CDR3 DNA sequence: TGTGCCAGCAGCAGACAGGGTATAGCCTACAATGAGCAGTTCTTC. As protein: CASSRQGIAYNEQFF.

There are a few counts of this clone. The chain recombines TRBV19 with TRBJ2-5; 8 bases fit TRBD2. Trimming at V came to 3 bases and at J to 7 bases, leaving 1 base not matched to a gene. Germline CDR1 reads LNHDA; CDR2 reads SQIVND (reference sequence). CDR3 length: 12 amino acids. This CDR3 reads CASSIREGTQYF. DNA for the CDR3: TGTGCCAGTAGTATTCGGGAGGGGACCCAGTACTTC.

The chain is built from TRBV9 and TRBJ2-1; TRBD1 matches at 9 bases. The CDR3 contains 13 residues. From germline, CDR1 is SGDLS and CDR2 YYNGEE. The V and J ends lost 5 bases and 4 bases, in that order; junction bases with no gene match: 1. The CDR3 DNA is TGTGCCAGCAGGGGACAGGGTTACAATGAGCAGTTCTTC. Translated: CASRGQGYNEQFF.

The rearrangement joins TRBV29-1 to TRBJ2-1; 7 bases map to TRBD1. Trimming took 7 bases from V and 9 from J; bases not matched to a gene: 9. Per germline, CDR1 SQVTM and CDR2 ANQGSEA. CDR3 length equals 12 residues. This CDR3 is CSGSGSGGEQFF. CDR3 DNA sequence: TGCAGCGGGTCGGGCTCAGGGGGTGAGCAGTTCTTC.

This clone was seen only a few times. This chain links TRBV7-9 with TRBJ1-1; D unresolved. V lost 0 bases to trimming and J lost 2 bases, with 10 bases between them. CDR1 SEHNR and CDR2 FQNEAQ come from the germline V gene (reference sequence). The CDR3 is 15 amino acids. The CDR3 region is CASSLAVEGNTEAFF. Here the CDR3 DNA reads TGTGCCAGCAGCTTAGCGGTGGAGGGAAACACTGAAGCTTTCTTT. The whole variable domain, remainder taken from reference TRBV7-9 and TRBJ1-1, is DTGVSQNPRHKITKRGQNVTFRCDPISEHNRLYWYRQTLGQGPEFLTYFQNEAQLEKSRLLSDRFSAERPKGSFSTLEIQRTEQGDSAMYLCASSLAVEGNTEAFFGQGTRLTVV.

This clone was detected only a few times. This chain connects TRBV4-2 to TRBJ2-2; D possibly corresponds to TRBD2 (5 bases). The germline V and J ends were trimmed by 10 bases and 0 bases, with 15 bases remaining between them. This CDR3 is built from 15 residues. Germline-derived CDR1 and CDR2 are LGHNA and YNFKEQ. In nucleotides, the CDR3 is TGTGCCACCAAAAACACTAGTCCGAACACCGGGGAGCTGTTTTTT. This sequence encodes CATKNTSPNTGELFF.

The table lists this clone with a count of one. This chain joins TRBV19 and TRBJ2-1; 12 nucleotides line up with TRBD2. V trimming: 6 bases; J trimming: 7 bases; junction bases outside the gene matches: 10. The CDR3 consists of 16 residues. CDR1 is LNHDA, CDR2 SQIVND, per germline (reference sequence). DNA for the CDR3: TGTGCCAGTAGCCTACTAGCGGGGGGTTTCGGAAATGAGCAGTTCTTC. Protein: CASSLLAGGFGNEQFF.

V gene TRBV2 combines with J gene TRBJ1-2; D is perhaps TRBD1 (5 bases). The CDR3 sequence is 13 residues long. Trimming took off 7 bases at V and 1 base at J, with 10 bases between the two ends. Looked up from germline, CDR1 is SNHLY and CDR2 is FYNNEI. This chain's CDR3 is CASTLTDNYGYTF. The CDR3 DNA is TGTGCCAGCACCTTGACAGATAACTATGGCTACACCTTC.

J is TRBJ2-7 and V is TRBV4-2; D not resolved. Germline V gene lookup returns CDR1 LGHNA and CDR2 YNFKEQ. V lost 3 bases to trimming and J lost 2 bases, with 8 bases between them. This CDR3 is 13 amino acids long. CDR3 region: CASSQGLAYEQYF. The CDR3 DNA is TGTGCCAGCAGCCAGGGTCTAGCCTACGAGCAGTACTTC.

The CDR3 sequence is CASSFRGKTGGHEQYF. CDR3 nucleotide sequence: TGTGCCAGCAGTTTCAGGGGGAAGACAGGGGGCCACGAGCAGTACTTC. The chain employs TRBV28 and TRBJ2-7, with 10 bases fitting TRBD1. The CDR3 length is 16 residues. Germline trimming cut 3 bases from V and 5 bases from J; bases unmatched to any gene: 10. Germline lookup yields CDR1 MDHEN and CDR2 SYDVKM.

The count of this clone is one. The chain combines TRBV28 with TRBJ1-5; D uncertain. This CDR3 contains 12 residues. Trimming pared 6 bases from V and 6 bases from J, leaving 9 bases between. The germline CDR1 and CDR2 sequences are MDHEN and SYDVKM. The CDR3 DNA reads as TGTGCCAGCAGCACGGTTGGTCAGCCCCAGCATTTT. Protein: CASSTVGQPQHF. Full variable domain (outside the CDR3, taken from reference TRBV28 and TRBJ1-5): DVKVTQSSRYLVKRTGEKVFLECVQDMDHENMFWYRQDPGLGLRLIYFSYDVKMKEKGDIPEGYSVSREKKERFSLILESASTNQTSMYLCASSTVGQPQHFGDGTRLSIL.

The rearrangement links TRBV19 to TRBJ2-2, with D possibly TRBD2 on 6 matching bases. The V end lost 7 bases, the J end lost 1 base, and 31 bases lay between the germline ends. This CDR3 contains 21 residues. Germline loops: CDR1 LNHDA, CDR2 SQIVND (reference sequence). CDR3 loop: CASKGGVGGAGGPGNTGELFF. The CDR3 coding sequence is TGTGCCAGTAAAGGCGGGGTAGGAGGGGCAGGCGGCCCAGGGAACACCGGGGAGCTGTTTTTT.

The chain recombines TRBV28 with TRBJ1-5, with D perhaps TRBD1 (5 bases). The CDR3 has 13 amino acids. The germline V gene encodes CDR1 MDHEN and CDR2 SYDVKM. V shed 3 bases and J shed 7 bases, with 10 bases lying between them. The CDR3 coding sequence is TGTGCCAGCAGTTTGCAGGGTTCACAGCCCCAGCATTTT. Amino acid sequence: CASSLQGSQPQHF.

The chain carries TRBV2 and TRBJ2-1; 7 nucleotides agree with TRBD1. V shed 10 bases, J shed 7 bases, and the junction held 13 bases outside the gene matches. This CDR3 region has 14 residues. Germline CDR1 SNHLY, CDR2 FYNNEI. The CDR3 region has the DNA TGTGCCATCCGCGACAGGGTCACGGTGAATGAGCAGTTCTTC. It codes for CAIRDRVTVNEQFF.

The chain recombines TRBV30 with TRBJ1-5, with 7 bases aligning to TRBD1. The CDR3 consists of 14 residues. After removal of 2 bases from V and 6 bases from J, the junction contained 7 bases not matched to a gene. Per germline, CDR1 GTSNPN and CDR2 SVGIG (reference sequence). CDR3 in amino acids: CAWSRGPGAQPQHF. DNA for the CDR3: TGTGCCTGGAGTAGGGGGCCGGGGGCTCAGCCCCAGCATTTT.

The V and J genes are TRBV9 and TRBJ2-3; TRBD2 agrees at 11 bases. The CDR3 extends over 15 amino acids. V dropped 3 bases and J dropped 2; count of bases not matched to a gene: 2. Germline V gene lookup returns CDR1 SGDLS and CDR2 YYNGEE. The DNA for the CDR3 is TGTGCCAGCAGCGCTAGCGGGGGGTTCACAGATACGCAGTATTTT. Translated, it gives CASSASGGFTDTQYF.

This rearrangement joins TRBV4-3 to TRBJ2-2; no firm D call. Germline CDR1 reads LGHNA; CDR2 reads YSLEER. This CDR3 region has 14 residues. Trimming stripped 4 bases from V and 2 bases from J, with 8 bases between. CDR3 amino acids: CASSLRHNTGELFF. The CDR3 region has the DNA TGCGCCAGCAGCCTCCGACACAACACCGGGGAGCTGTTTTTT.